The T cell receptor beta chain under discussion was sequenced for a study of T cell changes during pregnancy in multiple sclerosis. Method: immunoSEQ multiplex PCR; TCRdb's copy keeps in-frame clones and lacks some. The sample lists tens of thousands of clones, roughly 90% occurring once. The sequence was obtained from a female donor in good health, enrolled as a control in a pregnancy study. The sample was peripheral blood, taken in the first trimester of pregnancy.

The CDR3 here is CASKQMGQGKQETQYF. The CDR3 bases are TGTGCCAGCAAACAGATGGGACAGGGGAAACAAGAGACCCAGTACTTC. The chain combines TRBV2 with TRBJ2-5; 10 nucleotides agree with TRBD1. The CDR3 runs to 16 residues. Unmatched junction bases numbered 10, after V lost 7 bases and J lost 2 bases. The germline gives CDR1 SNHLY, CDR2 FYNNEI.